Reported below is one T cell receptor beta chain. Its binding antigen is unknown. Within one base of it there is no much larger clone, and no base qualities were kept. This record comes from a study of OX40 agonist ivuxolimab in advanced cancers. Regarding the complete study: Ivuxolimab, which targeted the costimulatory receptor OX40 (CD134), was an agonistic, fully human IgG2 monoclonal antibody. Intravenous ivuxolimab was administered to patients every 2 weeks at six dose levels: 0.01, 0.1, 0.3, 1.5, 3 and 10 mg/kg. Of the roughly 51 patients in dose escalation, around 20 had hepatocellular carcinoma, about 15 had melanoma, 9 had renal cell carcinoma and 9 had head and neck cancer. In the dose-escalation cohort, around four fifths of patients were male, and the mean age was approximately 60 years with a range of about 20 to 90. Prior anti-PD-1, anti-PD-L1 or anti-CTLA-4 therapy was permitted, and about 40% of dose-escalation patients had received checkpoint inhibitors. Partial responses occurred in three dose-escalation patients: two with cutaneous melanoma and one with hepatocellular carcinoma. The point of sequencing TCRbeta in the periphery was to test whether ivuxolimab changed TCR sequence diversity and drove clonal T-cell expansion. The paper covers the monotherapy dose-escalation part of the phase I ivuxolimab trial, which included N of about 50 patients. Study-wide findings and limitations: Low levels of normalized T-cell clonal expansion were also seen in some patients who did not respond. In the 0.1-3.0 mg/kg groups, partial responders had among the lowest normalized peripheral clonal expansion, particularly in CD8+ T cells. At doses from 0.1 to 3.0 mg/kg, clonal expansion was seen in both CD4+ and CD8+ blood T cells between baseline and week 6. After ivuxolimab, expanded clones were on average more numerous among CD8+ T cells than among CD4+ T cells. The antigen specificity of the clonally expanded peripheral T cells was not determined.

Relative to germline, V is missing 5 bases and J is missing 5 bases, with 9 bases of the junction outside any gene match. Sequences MDHEN (CDR1) and SYDVKM (CDR2) are obtained from the germline V gene. The CDR3 runs 15 amino acids, cysteine and phenylalanine included. Only CDR3 DNA remains: 45 bases, in frame from the first base. The trial excluded patients who had a history of autoimmune disease or were on systemic immunosuppression. Peripheral blood for TCR sequencing was collected from all dose cohorts at baseline, on cycle 4 day 1, and on cycle 7 day 1. The samples were taken from a phase I, first-in-human, multicenter, open-label dose-escalation trial of ivuxolimab. Adults with locally advanced or metastatic head and neck squamous cell, hepatocellular, melanoma or renal cell carcinoma were enrolled in the trial. Before TCR sequencing, CD4+ T cells and CD8+ T cells from peripheral blood were sorted into separate populations.

For sequencing of the TCRbeta CDR3 region, genomic DNA was extracted from the sorted cells. TCRbeta CDR3 regions were sequenced using the immunoSEQ Assay. Drawn from immuneACCESS, this table holds only the in-frame rearrangements with V and J called that TCRdb kept. Clones are partly lost; checked studies trace under half to an unresolved V gene and leave the rest unexplained. Across this sample there are tens of thousands of clones, with roughly 81% seen only once. In total, the top ten clones hold roughly 4.5% of the sample. The rearrangement joined TRBV28 to TRBJ2-5; TRBD1 matches 9 bases in the middle. The receptor comes from an adult with an advanced solid tumor such as melanoma, head and neck, liver or kidney cancer. Specimen: CD4+ or CD8+ T cells sorted from blood, collected in a trial of the OX40 agonist ivuxolimab. The CDR3 protein is CASSLNRGLYETQYF. In nucleotide form, the sequence is TGTGCCAGCAGTCTCAACAGGGGGCTTTATGAGACCCAGTACTTC.